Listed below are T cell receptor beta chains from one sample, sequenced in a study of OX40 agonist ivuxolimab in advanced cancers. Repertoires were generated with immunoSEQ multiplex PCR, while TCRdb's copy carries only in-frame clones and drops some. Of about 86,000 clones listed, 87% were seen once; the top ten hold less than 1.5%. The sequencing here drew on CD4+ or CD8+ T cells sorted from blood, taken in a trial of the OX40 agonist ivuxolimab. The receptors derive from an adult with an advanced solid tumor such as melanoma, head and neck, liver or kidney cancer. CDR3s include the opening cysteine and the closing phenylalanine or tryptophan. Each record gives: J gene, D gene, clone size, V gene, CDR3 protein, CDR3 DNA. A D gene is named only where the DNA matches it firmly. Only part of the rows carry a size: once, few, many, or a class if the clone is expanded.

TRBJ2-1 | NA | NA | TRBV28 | CASSLYRGGYEQFF | TGTGCCAGCAGTTTATACAGGGGAGGATATGAGCAGTTCTTC
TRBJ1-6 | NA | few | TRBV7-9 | CASTFLGTNSPLHF | TGTGCCAGCACCTTCTTAGGGACGAATTCACCCCTCCACTTT
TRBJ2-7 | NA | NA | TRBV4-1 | CASSQIFGPYEQYF | TGCGCCAGCAGCCAAATTTTCGGACCCTACGAGCAGTACTTC
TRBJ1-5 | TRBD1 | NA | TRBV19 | CASNKDRGMNQPQHF | TGTGCCAGTAATAAGGACAGGGGGATGAATCAGCCCCAGCATTTT
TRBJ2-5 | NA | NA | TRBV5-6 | CASSSDMETQYF | TGTGCCAGCAGTTCGGACATGGAGACCCAGTACTTC
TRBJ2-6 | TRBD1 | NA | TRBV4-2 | CASSQRTGGSGANVLTF | TGTGCCAGCAGCCAGCGGACAGGGGGCTCTGGGGCCAACGTCCTGACTTTC
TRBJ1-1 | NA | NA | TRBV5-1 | CASSLEPGTNTEAFF | TGCGCCAGCAGCTTGGAGCCCGGGACGAACACTGAAGCTTTCTTT
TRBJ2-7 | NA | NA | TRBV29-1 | CSVAMGSYEQYF | TGCAGCGTCGCCATGGGATCCTACGAGCAGTACTTC
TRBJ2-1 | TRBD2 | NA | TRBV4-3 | CASSQDFRAGWVDEQFF | TGCGCCAGCAGCCAAGATTTTCGAGCGGGGTGGGTAGATGAGCAGTTCTTC
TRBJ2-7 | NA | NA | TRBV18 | CASSRSGYEQYF | TGTGCCAGCTCACGTTCCGGCTACGAGCAGTACTTC
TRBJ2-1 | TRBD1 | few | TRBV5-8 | CASSHSQGMGNEQFF | TGTGCCAGCAGCCACTCACAGGGGATGGGGAATGAGCAGTTCTTC
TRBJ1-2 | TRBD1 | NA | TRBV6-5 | CASSTGTAMGYTF | TGTGCCAGCAGCACCGGGACAGCGATGGGCTACACCTTC
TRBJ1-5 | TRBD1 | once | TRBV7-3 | CASSLTHTGGVQPQHF | TGTGCCAGCAGCTTAACCCATACAGGGGGAGTTCAGCCCCAGCATTTT
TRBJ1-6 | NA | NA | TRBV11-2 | CASSADQNSPLHF | TGTGCCAGCAGCGCGGACCAGAATTCACCCCTCCACTTT
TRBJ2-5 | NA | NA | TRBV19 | CASSATGQETQYF | TGTGCCAGTAGTGCTACAGGGCAAGAGACCCAGTACTTC
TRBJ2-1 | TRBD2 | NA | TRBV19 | CASSTLISGSTYNEQFF | TGTGCCAGTAGTACCCTGATTAGCGGGAGTACCTACAATGAGCAGTTCTTC
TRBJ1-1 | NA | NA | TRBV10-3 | CATRSTDTEAFF | TGTGCCACCCGTAGCACAGACACTGAAGCTTTCTTT
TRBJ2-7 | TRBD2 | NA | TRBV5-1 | CASSTRSGGPSYEQYF | TGCGCCAGCAGCACCCGTAGCGGGGGCCCCTCCTACGAGCAGTACTTC
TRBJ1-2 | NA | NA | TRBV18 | CASSPPRAANYGYTF | TGTGCCAGCTCACCTCCTCGAGCGGCTAACTATGGCTACACCTTC
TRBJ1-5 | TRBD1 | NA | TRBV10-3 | CAISRDSGTNQPQHF | TGTGCCATCAGTCGGGACAGTGGGACCAATCAGCCCCAGCATTTT
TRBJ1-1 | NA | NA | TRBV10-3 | CAISESRGGEAFF | TGTGCCATCAGTGAGTCTAGGGGAGGTGAAGCTTTCTTT
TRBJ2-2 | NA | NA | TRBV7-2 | CASSPRHTGELFF | TGTGCCAGCAGCCCCCGGCACACCGGGGAGCTGTTTTTT
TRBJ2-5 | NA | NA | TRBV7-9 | CASSLVARRPIQETQYF | TGTGCCAGCAGCTTAGTTGCCCGCCGACCGATACAAGAGACCCAGTACTTC
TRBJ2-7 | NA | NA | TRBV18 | CASSPGMHEQYF | TGTGCCAGCTCACCAGGGATGCACGAGCAGTACTTC
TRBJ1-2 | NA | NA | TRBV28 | CASNLGGIDYGYTF | TGTGCCAGCAACCTCGGGGGCATAGACTATGGCTACACCTTC
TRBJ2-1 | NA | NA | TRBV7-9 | CASLDIRYNEQFF | TGTGCCAGCTTGGACATCCGCTACAATGAGCAGTTCTTC
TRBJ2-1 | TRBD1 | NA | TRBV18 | CASSLDRDGNEQFF | TGTGCCAGCTCACTCGACAGGGACGGCAATGAGCAGTTCTTC
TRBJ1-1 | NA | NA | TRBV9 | CASSASGSGNTEAFF | TGTGCCAGCAGCGCCTCCGGTTCAGGGAACACTGAAGCTTTCTTT
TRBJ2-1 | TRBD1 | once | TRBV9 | CASSVGEGAAYNEQFF | TGTGCCAGCAGCGTAGGAGAGGGGGCGGCCTACAATGAGCAGTTCTTC
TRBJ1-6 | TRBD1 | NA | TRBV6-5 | CASRMGQATSPLHF | TGTGCCAGCAGGATGGGACAGGCAACATCACCCCTCCACTTT
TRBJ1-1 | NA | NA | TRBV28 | CASIRGAFTEAFF | TGTGCCAGCATCCGGGGCGCTTTCACTGAAGCTTTCTTT
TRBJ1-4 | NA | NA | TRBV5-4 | CASSGTGNEKLFF | TGTGCCAGCAGCGGTACAGGTAATGAAAAACTGTTTTTT